Sequencing of this T cell receptor beta chain was carried out in a study of tumor-infiltrating lymphocytes in primary liver carcinoma. General study points: A fraction of only about 7-25% of top clones appeared in all five tumor regions.

Per the germline V gene, CDR1 is MNHNS and CDR2 is SASEGT. This CDR3 is built from 14 residues. V shed 2 bases and J shed 11 bases, with 18 bases lying between them. Constant-region priming of around 530 ng total RNA yielded TCR beta cDNA. ARM-PCR, slightly modified, supplied the TCR beta libraries through three nested multiplex PCR rounds. Forward primers for TRBV1-TRBV30 and a C-beta reverse primer served the first two PCR rounds, at about 10 cycles each. One entry per CDR3 protein results from TCRdb running MiXCR on the multiplex PCR reads. Among under 200,000 distinct CDR3 sequences listed, around four fifths were seen once. Starting material for RNA and DNA co-extraction consisted of roughly 20-34 mg of unsorted bulk tissue. Those sampled were patients whose primary liver carcinoma was treated by surgical resection. Whichever tumor sample was examined, it had over 85% viable tumor cells. In regard to this clonotype: The antigen remains undetermined.

The chain has TRBV6-1 and TRBJ1-2; D ambiguous. Sample: tumor tissue from primary liver carcinoma. This TCR was sampled from a man aged 40-50 years with primary liver carcinoma and hepatitis B virus infection. CDR3 region: CASSEIRDDYEYTF. In DNA, the CDR3 is TGTGCCAGCAGTGAAATTCGGGATGACTATGAGTACACCTTC.